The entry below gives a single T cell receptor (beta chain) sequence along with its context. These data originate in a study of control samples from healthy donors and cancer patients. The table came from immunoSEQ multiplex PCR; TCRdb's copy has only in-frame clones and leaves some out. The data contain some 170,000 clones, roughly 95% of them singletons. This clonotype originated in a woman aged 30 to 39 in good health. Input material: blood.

The CDR3 sequence: CASSFYGYEQYF. The CDR3, as DNA: TGTGCCAGCAGTTTTTACGGCTACGAGCAGTACTTC. The chain employs TRBV28 and TRBJ2-7; D is ambiguous. Germline CDR1 reads MDHEN; CDR2 reads SYDVKM. Trimming left V 3 bases short and J 3 bases short, with 6 bases between. This CDR3 has 12 amino acids.